The 10 T cell receptor beta chains given below trace back to one sample, sequenced in a study of cytomegalovirus exposure and HLA in healthy donors (dated by TCRdb to about 2017). Library prep was done by the immunoSEQ multiplex PCR assay. For the multiplex PCR, a mixture combining 60 forward primers for TCR Vbeta segments and 13 reverse primers for TCR Jbeta segments was used. The source is immuneACCESS, and TCRdb retained only in-frame sequences with V and J called. Part of the clones is not carried over; for the studies checked, unresolved V genes explain less than half of this, and the remainder is unexplained. Present in this sample are around 260,000 clones, about 80% of which were seen just once. The top ten hold less than 0.4% of the sample. Source material: PBMCs. Receptor source: a girl under 10 years old in good health and CMV-seronegative.

The chain uses TRBV4-1 and TRBJ2-7, with TRBD2 as a possible D gene (7 bases). Trimming took 0 bases from V and 4 from J, leaving 16 bases between them. The CDR3 spans 16 residues. Germline CDR1 is MGHRA and CDR2 is YSYEKL. CDR3 sequence reads: CASSQEGWGGGYEQYF. The CDR3 DNA is TGCGCCAGCAGCCAAGAAGGTTGGGGGGGCGGGTACGAGCAGTACTTC.

This clone showed up just once. The chain recombines TRBV30 with TRBJ1-6, with D possibly TRBD1 on 6 matching bases. This CDR3 comprises 17 residues. The V end lost 1 base, the J end lost 0 bases, and 13 bases lay between the germline ends. Per the germline V gene, CDR1 is GTSNPN and CDR2 is SVGIG (reference sequence). In nucleotides, the CDR3 is TGTGCCTGGAGTGGCAGGGGATCCAGCTCCTATAATTCACCCCTCCACTTT. Residues: CAWSGRGSSSYNSPLHF.

This clone was detected only a few times. The chain carries TRBV4-2 and TRBJ2-3; no reliable D call. Germline V gene lookup returns CDR1 LGHNA and CDR2 YNFKEQ. V was shortened by 1 base and J by 3 bases, with 11 bases between the two germline ends. This CDR3 spans 15 amino acids. For the CDR3, the DNA is TGTGCCAGCAGCCAAGGTCTAGACGAGACAGATACGCAGTATTTT. Its translation: CASSQGLDETDTQYF.

The rearrangement links TRBV2 to TRBJ2-7; tentative D call: TRBD2 (6 bases). The CDR3 covers 13 residues. The V gene lost 5 bases and the J gene lost 2 bases, with 10 bases spanning the gap. The germline V gene has CDR1 SNHLY and CDR2 FYNNEI. CDR3 in amino acids: CASSRTMTYEQYF. In DNA form, the CDR3 reads TGTGCCAGCAGTCGGACTATGACCTACGAGCAGTACTTC.

J is TRBJ2-3 and V is TRBV5-1, with 12 bases fitting TRBD2. This CDR3 is built from 15 residues. The V segment lost 4 bases and the J segment 2 bases; nucleotides outside the gene matches: 2. In germline, CDR1 is SGHRS, CDR2 YFSETQ. CDR3 sequence reads: CASSGLAGLTDTQYF. The CDR3 DNA sequence: TGCGCCAGCAGCGGACTAGCGGGGCTCACAGATACGCAGTATTTT.

The gene calls are TRBV5-1 and TRBJ2-1, with D perhaps TRBD1 (6 bases). The CDR3 has 15 residues. V was shortened by 4 bases and J by 6 bases, with 17 bases between the two germline ends. CDR1 and CDR2 (germline): SGHRS, YFSETQ. Here the CDR3 DNA reads TGCGCCAGCAGCCCGGGACAAGAGGCCAGCAATGAGCAGTTCTTC. Translating gives CASSPGQEASNEQFF.

The V gene is TRBV10-3, the J gene TRBJ1-2, with D unresolved. Germline V gives CDR1 ENHRY, CDR2 SYGVKD. Trimming left V 6 bases short and J 5 bases short, with 10 bases between. The CDR3 covers 12 residues. The DNA of the CDR3 is TGTGCCATCAGGGGAGCCGCATATGGCTACACCTTC. It translates to CAIRGAAYGYTF.

This chain connects TRBV19 to TRBJ2-3; 7 bases map to TRBD2. With V trimmed by 0 bases and J by 4 bases, 4 bases remained unmatched. CDR3 length: 15 amino acids. Germline CDR1 LNHDA, CDR2 SQIVND (reference sequence). CDR3 DNA: TGTGCCAGTAGTATAGAAATAGCGGGTGCAGATACGCAGTATTTT. Encoded protein: CASSIEIAGADTQYF.

The chain couples TRBV6-5 to TRBJ1-1, with 8 positions matching TRBD1. The CDR3 consists of 13 residues. With V trimmed by 5 bases and J by 2 bases, 1 base remained unmatched. Germline CDR1 reads MNHEY; CDR2 reads SVGAGI. CDR3 nucleotides: TGTGCCAGCAGTACAGGGGGTAACACTGAAGCTTTCTTT. Protein: CASSTGGNTEAFF.

This chain joins TRBV28 and TRBJ2-7; 11 bases align to TRBD2. The CDR3 is made up of 14 amino acids. The V gene's germline CDR1 is MDHEN and CDR2 SYDVKM. With V trimmed by 5 bases and J by 5 bases, 5 bases remained unmatched. CDR3 coding DNA: TGTGCCAGCAGTCCACTAGCGGGAGTTCACGAGCAGTACTTC. Protein sequence: CASSPLAGVHEQYF.